This passage covers 30 T cell receptor beta chains from one sample sequenced in a study of brain metastases from non-small cell lung cancer. Using immunoSEQ multiplex PCR, the repertoire was profiled, and TCRdb retains in-frame clones only, with some absent. Of about 2,800 clones in the sample, 75% to 90% were seen once. The sample was primary lung tumor tissue. The receptors here all came from a donor at least 40 years old with non-small cell lung cancer.

V is TRBV5-6 and J is TRBJ2-5, with no clear D. Germline CDR1 SGHDT, CDR2 YYEEEE. The CDR3 is made up of 13 amino acids. V was cut by 2 bases and J by 1 base, with 6 bases left in between. CDR3 DNA: TGTGCCAGCAGCTTAAGGGCCCAAGAGACCCAGTACTTC. Its translation is CASSLRAQETQYF.

The rearrangement joins TRBV7-9 to TRBJ1-6; D is perhaps TRBD1 (5 bases). V lost 5 bases and J 9 bases, leaving 17 bases between the germline ends. This CDR3 spans 15 amino acids. CDR1 SEHNR and CDR2 FQNEAQ come from the germline V gene (reference sequence). This chain's CDR3 is CASSLGAAAGSPLHF. Here the CDR3 DNA reads TGTGCCAGCAGCCTCGGGGCCGCGGCAGGTTCACCCCTCCACTTT.

The J gene is TRBJ2-1, the V gene TRBV5-1, with TRBD2 identical over 9 bases. Germline V lookup: CDR1 SGHRS, CDR2 YFSETQ. This CDR3 contains 17 residues. The V segment lost 4 bases and the J segment 8 bases; nucleotides outside the gene matches: 16. CDR3 sequence: CASSLLPGTSRSDEQFF. CDR3 DNA sequence: TGCGCCAGCAGCCTCCTCCCCGGGACTAGCCGATCCGATGAGCAGTTCTTC.

The chain combines TRBV15 with TRBJ2-3; D may be TRBD2 (6 bases). The V gene's germline CDR1 is LNHNV and CDR2 YYDKDF (reference sequence). The CDR3 sequence is 13 residues long. Trimming stripped 4 bases from V and 6 bases from J, with 11 bases between. CDR3 nucleotide sequence: TGTGCCACCAGCATGACTAGACTGGATACGCAGTATTTT. Amino acids: CATSMTRLDTQYF.

The sample holds a few counts of this clone. V and J are TRBV3-1 (or the pseudogene TRBV3-2) and TRBJ2-5, with 14 bases fitting TRBD2. Germline CDR1 reads LGHDT; CDR2 reads YNNKEL (reference sequence). V gave up 5 bases and J gave up 2 bases; unmatched junction bases: 4. The CDR3 has 16 amino acids. Written as DNA, the CDR3 is TGTGCCAGCAGCAATTGGACTAGCGGGGGGCAAGAGACCCAGTACTTC. It yields the protein CASSNWTSGGQETQYF.

The genes are TRBV30 and TRBJ1-4; maybe TRBD1 (5 bases). The germline CDR1 and CDR2 sequences are GTSNPN and SVGIG (reference sequence). Trimming shortened V by 7 bases and J by 7 bases, and 16 bases separated the two germline ends. The CDR3 spans 13 residues. The CDR3 sequence: CAYGRGSGEKLFF. CDR3 coding DNA: TGTGCCTACGGGCGGGGGTCGGGTGAAAAACTGTTTTTT.

This chain links TRBV5-1 with TRBJ2-7; 8 bases map to TRBD1. The J segment lost 2 bases and the V segment lost 4 bases, leaving 2 bases of the junction unmatched. Per the germline V gene, CDR1 is SGHRS and CDR2 is YFSETQ. The length of the CDR3 is 13 residues. This chain's CDR3 is CASSRGQAYEQYF. The CDR3 bases are TGCGCCAGCAGCAGGGGACAGGCCTACGAGCAGTACTTC. Together with reference TRBV5-1 and TRBJ2-7, the CDR3 gives the full variable domain: KAGVTQTPRYLIKTRGQQVTLSCSPISGHRSVSWYQQTPGQGLQFLFEYFSETQRNKGNFPGRFSGRQFSNSRSEMNVSTLELGDSALYLCASSRGQAYEQYFGPGTRLTVT.

Worth noting for this clone: One end of the junction does not line up with germline, which may come from a read error. The chain is built from TRBV5-6 and TRBJ1-6, with D perhaps matching TRBD1 (5 bases). This CDR3 has 13 residues. CDR1 and CDR2 from the germline V gene are SGHDT and YYEEEE. This CDR3 reads CASSSDWGSPLHF. The CDR3, as DNA: TGTGCTAGCAGCTCGGACTGGGGCTCACCCCTCCACTTT.

The CDR3 region has the DNA TGTGCCAGCACCGGGACCCTCCTTGGCTACACCTTC. Amino acid sequence: CASTGTLLGYTF. The rearrangement joins TRBV2 to TRBJ1-2, with TRBD1 as a possible D gene (5 bases). The CDR3 consists of 12 residues. Germline CDR1 SNHLY, CDR2 FYNNEI. V was shortened by 7 bases and J by 7 bases, with 13 bases between the two germline ends.

This chain links TRBV2 with TRBJ1-2, with a weak D call TRBD1 (5 bases). The V gene's germline CDR1 is SNHLY and CDR2 FYNNEI. V was shortened by 6 bases and J by 1 base, with 12 bases between the two germline ends. This CDR3 is 14 amino acids long. CDR3 residues: CASSPGTYNYGYTF. The CDR3 coding sequence is TGTGCCAGCAGCCCCGGGACCTATAACTATGGCTACACCTTC. Filled out from reference TRBV2 and TRBJ1-2, the complete variable domain reads EPEVTQTPSHQVTQMGQEVILRCVPISNHLYFYWYRQILGQKVEFLVSFYNNEISEKSEIFDDQFSVERPDGSNFTLKIRSTKLEDSAMYFCASSPGTYNYGYTFGSGTRLTVV.

The gene calls are TRBV6-5 and TRBJ1-5; TRBD1 might be the D (6 bases). This CDR3 contains 14 residues. Deletions cut 7 bases from V and 0 bases from J, with 10 bases between. From germline, CDR1 is MNHEY and CDR2 SVGAGI. CDR3 sequence reads: CASKMDSSNQPQHF. The CDR3, as DNA: TGTGCCAGCAAGATGGACAGTAGCAATCAGCCCCAGCATTTT.

CDR3 protein: CASSQGGPTGAEAFF. Written as DNA, the CDR3 is TGTGCCAGCAGCCAAGGAGGACCCACCGGGGCTGAAGCTTTCTTT. The V call is TRBV14, the J call TRBJ1-1; D is ambiguous. The V end lost 1 base, the J end lost 6 bases, and 15 bases lay between the germline ends. The germline V gene has CDR1 SGHDN and CDR2 FVKESK. The CDR3 has 15 residues. The whole variable domain, remainder taken from reference TRBV14 and TRBJ1-1, is EAGVTQFPSHSVIEKGQTVTLRCDPISGHDNLYWYRRVMGKEIKFLLHFVKESKQDESGMPNNRFLAERTGGTYSTLKVQPAELEDSGVYFCASSQGGPTGAEAFFGQGTRLTVV.

The gene calls are TRBV2 and TRBJ2-1; tentatively, D is TRBD2 (5 bases). The CDR3 has 13 residues. Germline V gives CDR1 SNHLY, CDR2 FYNNEI. V lost 8 bases, J lost 9 bases, and 17 bases lay in between. The DNA of the CDR3 is TGTGCCAGCGCTGGGGAGCTGAAAACTGAGCAGTTCTTC. Translation: CASAGELKTEQFF.

This clone was seen just once. The genes are TRBV27 and TRBJ2-7, with D maybe TRBD2 (5 bases). This CDR3 comprises 14 residues. The germline V gene encodes CDR1 MNHEY and CDR2 SMNVEV (reference sequence). V shed 2 bases and J shed 5 bases, with 13 bases lying between them. The CDR3 DNA is TGTGCCAGCAGTTTAAACGGGAAGAATCACGAGCAGTACTTC. As protein: CASSLNGKNHEQYF.

This chain links TRBV12-5 with TRBJ1-1; D uncertain. V was pared by 0 bases and J by 5 bases, with 22 bases between. CDR1 is LGHNT and CDR2 is FRNRAP in the germline V gene. CDR3 length: 18 residues. CDR3 loop: CASGLVLSVSGFRTEAFF. CDR3 DNA sequence: TGTGCTAGTGGTTTGGTACTTTCGGTATCTGGGTTTCGGACTGAAGCTTTCTTT.

This clone has only a few counts. This rearrangement joins TRBV28 to TRBJ2-5, with no clear D. The V end lost 3 bases, the J end lost 1 base, and 12 bases lay between the germline ends. CDR3 length: 15 residues. Germline-derived CDR1 and CDR2 are MDHEN and SYDVKM. The CDR3 sequence is CASSFPERSQETQYF. CDR3 sequence (DNA): TGTGCCAGCAGTTTTCCAGAGAGGTCCCAAGAGACCCAGTACTTC.

The chain joins TRBV5-1 to TRBJ2-5, with D perhaps TRBD2 (5 bases). The CDR3 runs to 12 residues. V lost 5 bases, J lost 4 bases, and 9 bases lay in between. The germline V gene encodes CDR1 SGHRS and CDR2 YFSETQ. The CDR3 nucleotides read TGCGCCAGCAGTACCCGGGGAGAGACCCAGTACTTC. This translates into CASSTRGETQYF. The full variable domain, completed using reference TRBV5-1 and TRBJ2-5, is KAGVTQTPRYLIKTRGQQVTLSCSPISGHRSVSWYQQTPGQGLQFLFEYFSETQRNKGNFPGRFSGRQFSNSRSEMNVSTLELGDSALYLCASSTRGETQYFGPGTRLLVL.

On this clone itself: The junction does not match germline at one end; this may be a read error. This CDR3 is CASNIASPAGNTEAFF. The CDR3 region has the DNA TGTGCCAGTAATATAGCGTCTCCGGCAGGGAACACTGAAGCTTTCTTT. The rearrangement links TRBV19 to TRBJ1-1; no reliable D call. This CDR3 region has 16 residues. Germline V CDR1 and CDR2: LNHDA, SQIVND (reference sequence).

The chain carries TRBV12-3 or TRBV12-4 and TRBJ2-3, with no clear D. The CDR3 is 13 residues long. Trimming cost V 3 bases and J 0 bases, with 4 bases left between them. The CDR3 sequence: CASSLFSTDTQYF. CDR3 DNA sequence: TGTGCCAGCAGTTTGTTTAGCACAGATACGCAGTATTTT.

This chain links TRBV6-5 with TRBJ1-2, with D unresolved. V was pared by 0 bases and J by 3 bases, with 11 bases between. The CDR3 runs to 15 residues. Germline loops: CDR1 MNHEY, CDR2 SVGAGI. CDR3 bases: TGTGCCAGCAGTTACTCGTGGAGGGTTTACTATGGCTACACCTTC. Protein: CASSYSWRVYYGYTF.

The chain combines TRBV4-2 with TRBJ1-5, with a tentative D call TRBD1 (6 bases). The CDR3 length is 16 residues. The V end was cut by 0 bases, the J end by 6 bases, with 15 bases between. Germline V gives CDR1 LGHNA, CDR2 YNFKEQ. The CDR3 region is CASSQDVTGQGQPQHF. DNA of the CDR3: TGTGCCAGCAGCCAAGATGTAACAGGGCAAGGTCAGCCCCAGCATTTT.

This chain joins TRBV7-9 and TRBJ2-5; 7 bases align to TRBD2. The germline CDR1 and CDR2 sequences are SEHNR and FQNEAQ (reference sequence). The CDR3 length is 16 residues. Trimming at V came to 6 bases and at J to 4 bases, leaving 14 bases not matched to a gene. CDR3 protein: CASSPTQGPGGETQYF. Written as DNA, the CDR3 is TGTGCCAGCAGTCCGACCCAGGGTCCGGGGGGAGAGACCCAGTACTTC. The entire variable domain, with the rest obtained from reference TRBV7-9 and TRBJ2-5, is as follows: DTGVSQNPRHKITKRGQNVTFRCDPISEHNRLYWYRQTLGQGPEFLTYFQNEAQLEKSRLLSDRFSAERPKGSFSTLEIQRTEQGDSAMYLCASSPTQGPGGETQYFGPGTRLLVL.

The chain is built from TRBV19 and TRBJ2-1; maybe TRBD1 (5 bases). Trimming took 5 bases from V and 2 from J, leaving 13 bases between them. The V gene's germline CDR1 is LNHDA and CDR2 SQIVND (reference sequence). The CDR3 has 15 amino acids. CDR3 loop: CASSLRPDTYNEQFF. The CDR3, as DNA: TGTGCCAGTAGTCTACGACCGGACACCTACAATGAGCAGTTCTTC.

The V and J genes are TRBV6-7 and TRBJ2-7, with D tentatively TRBD2 (6 bases). TRBV6-7 is an ORF; its function is uncertain. V lost 0 bases to trimming and J lost 2 bases, with 17 bases between them. This CDR3 has 17 residues. CDR3 in DNA: TGTGCCAGCAGTTACTCCCCGCGGGGTCTCGGGGCCTACGAGCAGTACTTC. This sequence encodes CASSYSPRGLGAYEQYF.

CDR3 amino acids: CASSPSTRDTQYF. The CDR3, as DNA: TGTGCCAGCAGCCCCAGTACACGGGATACGCAGTATTTT. The chain combines TRBV7-3 with TRBJ2-3; D unresolved. Per germline, CDR1 SGHTA and CDR2 FQGTGA. V shed 5 bases and J shed 6 bases, with 12 bases lying between them. There are 13 residues in the CDR3.

The V gene is TRBV9, the J gene TRBJ2-1; D may be TRBD1 or TRBD2 (5 bases each). The V gene lost 4 bases and the J gene lost 8 bases, with 22 bases spanning the gap. The germline gives CDR1 SGDLS, CDR2 YYNGEE. The CDR3 sequence is 16 residues long. The CDR3 loop is CASSPHAQWMGDEQFF. In DNA, the CDR3 is TGTGCCAGCAGCCCCCACGCCCAGTGGATGGGGGATGAGCAGTTCTTC.

The J gene is TRBJ1-6, the V gene TRBV7-9; 10 nucleotides agree with TRBD1. This CDR3 is built from 14 residues. Trimming cost V 5 bases and J 10 bases; bases outside gene matches: 5. The germline gives CDR1 SEHNR, CDR2 FQNEAQ (reference sequence). CDR3 loop: CASSRDRGGSPLHF. The DNA of the CDR3 is TGTGCCAGCAGCCGGGACAGGGGCGGATCACCCCTCCACTTT.

The chain is built from TRBV7-9 and TRBJ2-7, with D unresolved. Trimming shortened V by 6 bases and J by 5 bases, and 14 bases separated the two germline ends. The V gene's germline CDR1 is SEHNR and CDR2 FQNEAQ (reference sequence). The CDR3 covers 13 residues. The CDR3 spells CASRGGGPDEQYF. The DNA for the CDR3 is TGTGCCAGCAGGGGCGGCGGTCCGGACGAGCAGTACTTC.

This clone appeared once. V usage is TRBV4-3 and J usage is TRBJ1-4; D remains ambiguous. The CDR3 has 14 amino acids. CDR1 is LGHNA and CDR2 is YSLEER in the germline V gene. V was pared by 4 bases and J by 7 bases, with 13 bases between. CDR3 loop: CASSRVGRLEKLFF. The CDR3 DNA is TGCGCCAGCAGCCGAGTCGGCAGGCTTGAAAAACTGTTTTTT.

This rearrangement joins TRBV20-1 to TRBJ2-5; D perhaps matches TRBD1 (5 bases). Trimming took 6 bases from V and 3 from J, leaving 8 bases between them. Germline V gene lookup returns CDR1 DFQATT and CDR2 SNEGSKA (reference sequence). The CDR3 is 11 amino acids. CDR3 sequence reads: CSAGLEETQYF. CDR3 coding DNA: TGCAGTGCGGGGCTAGAAGAGACCCAGTACTTC.